The 21 T cell receptor beta chains listed next were all sequenced from one sample in a study of OX40 agonist ivuxolimab in advanced cancers. Assay: immunoSEQ multiplex PCR; the TCRdb copy retains only in-frame clones and omits some. The table has 45,000 to 50,000 clones, approximately 90% seen once; the top ten hold roughly 6%. The specimen comprised CD4+ or CD8+ T cells sorted from blood, sampled in a trial of the OX40 agonist ivuxolimab. These receptors came from an adult with an advanced solid tumor such as melanoma, head and neck, liver or kidney cancer.

The chain combines TRBV2 with TRBJ1-1, with D uncertain. CDR1 is SNHLY and CDR2 is FYNNEI in the germline V gene. The CDR3 contains 13 residues. The ends were cut back, 2 bases at V and 3 bases at J, with 7 bases in the middle. The CDR3 sequence is CASSERTDTEAFF. The CDR3 region has the DNA TGTGCCAGCAGTGAAAGGACCGACACTGAAGCTTTCTTT.

This clone was found once. The chain is built from TRBV30 and TRBJ2-1, with D unresolved. Germline loops: CDR1 GTSNPN, CDR2 SVGIG (reference sequence). The CDR3 is 11 residues long. Trimming cost V 3 bases and J 6 bases, with 6 bases left between them. The DNA for the CDR3 is TGTGCCTGGAGCCTAAGCAATGAGCAGTTCTTC. Translated, it gives CAWSLSNEQFF.

This chain uses TRBV29-1 with TRBJ1-1; D possibly corresponds to TRBD1 (5 bases). The germline CDR1 and CDR2 sequences are SQVTM and ANQGSEA. V lost 6 bases, J lost 5 bases, and 10 bases lay in between. This CDR3 spans 11 amino acids. The CDR3, as DNA: TGCAGCGTACCGACAGTTACTGAAGCTTTCTTT. It codes for CSVPTVTEAFF.

By proportion, this clone is large. The CDR3, as DNA: TGTGCCAGCAGCCTAGTCCCCTACAATGAGCAGTTCTTC. Protein product: CASSLVPYNEQFF. V gene TRBV5-4 combines with J gene TRBJ2-1; no clear D. This CDR3 is built from 13 residues. V dropped 4 bases and J dropped 2 bases, with 7 bases sitting between them. CDR1 is SGHNT, CDR2 YYREEE, per germline (reference sequence).

V and J are TRBV5-6 and TRBJ1-5; a possible D gene is TRBD1 (5 bases). V gave up 4 bases and J gave up 3 bases, with 14 bases separating them. The length of the CDR3 is 15 residues. CDR1 SGHDT and CDR2 YYEEEE come from the germline V gene. Here the CDR3 DNA reads TGTGCCAGCAGCCAAGCGGGGGGACCCAATCAGCCCCAGCATTTT. It is translated as CASSQAGGPNQPQHF.

The J gene is TRBJ1-6, the V gene TRBV27; no reliable D call. CDR3 length: 15 residues. With 4 bases removed from V and 2 bases from J, the gap between germline ends came to 9 bases. Looked up from germline, CDR1 is MNHEY and CDR2 is SMNVEV (reference sequence). CDR3 bases: TGTGCCAGCAGTTGGGGATGGGCCTATAATTCACCCCTCCACTTT. Encoded protein: CASSWGWAYNSPLHF.

This clone was observed a single time. The CDR3, as DNA: TGTGCCAGCAGCTTAAGCGGGGAATCGAGCACAGATACGCAGTATTTT. This codes for CASSLSGESSTDTQYF. The V call is TRBV7-9, the J call TRBJ2-3; 7 bases are a match to TRBD2. Germline CDR1 is SEHNR and CDR2 is FQNEAQ (reference sequence). This CDR3 region has 16 residues. V lost 2 bases and J lost 0; bases outside the gene matches: 5.

V and J are TRBV4-3 and TRBJ2-7; 9 bases are shared with TRBD1. The CDR3 sequence is 15 residues long. CDR1 LGHNA and CDR2 YSLEER come from the germline V gene. V shed 3 bases, J shed 4 bases, and the junction held 7 bases outside the gene matches. For the CDR3, the DNA is TGCGCCAGCAGCCACCAAACAGGGGGCTCGTACGAGCAGTACTTC. Amino acids: CASSHQTGGSYEQYF.

The chain is built from TRBV27 and TRBJ1-2, with 10 nucleotides matching TRBD1. CDR3 length: 15 amino acids. Germline CDR1 and CDR2: MNHEY and SMNVEV (reference sequence). The junction had 11 bases not matched to a gene; V was cut back by 9 bases and J by 4 bases. CDR3 DNA: TGTGCCAGTTTCCCCCGGACAGGGGGTTTCTATGGCTACACCTTC. Translating gives CASFPRTGGFYGYTF.

This clone was counted between two and nine times. The chain couples TRBV11-2 to TRBJ1-1; 7 nucleotides agree with TRBD1. The CDR3 runs to 14 residues. CDR1 and CDR2 (germline): SGHAT, FQNNGV. V lost 1 base and J lost 1; bases outside the gene matches: 0. The CDR3 nucleotides are TGTGCCAGCAGCTTAGCAGGGGGGAACACTGAAGCTTTCTTT. It codes for CASSLAGGNTEAFF.

V usage is TRBV5-4 and J usage is TRBJ2-5; tentatively, D is TRBD2 (5 bases). Trimming took 6 bases from V and 2 from J, leaving 14 bases between them. CDR1 is SGHNT, CDR2 YYREEE, per germline (reference sequence). The CDR3 is 14 amino acids. CDR3 region: CASTTPREQETQYF. CDR3 DNA sequence: TGTGCCAGCACCACCCCCCGGGAACAAGAGACCCAGTACTTC. Full variable domain (missing parts from reference TRBV5-4 and TRBJ2-5): ETGVTQSPTHLIKTRGQQVTLRCSSQSGHNTVSWYQQALGQGPQFIFQYYREEENGRGNFPPRFSGLQFPNYSSELNVNALELDDSALYLCASTTPREQETQYFGPGTRLLVL.

This chain's CDR3 is CASSLLYPFF. CDR3 in DNA: TGTGCCAGCAGCTTACTCTATCCGTTCTTC. The chain links TRBV7-9 to TRBJ2-1; D gene unclear. Trimming pared 2 bases from V and 15 bases from J, leaving 8 bases between. This CDR3 is built from 10 residues. Germline-derived CDR1 and CDR2 are SEHNR and FQNEAQ (reference sequence). The variable domain in full, with the rest retrieved from reference TRBV7-9 and TRBJ2-1, is DTGVSQNPRHKITKRGQNVTFRCDPISEHNRLYWYRQTLGQGPEFLTYFQNEAQLEKSRLLSDRFSAERPKGSFSTLEIQRTEQGDSAMYLCASSLLYPFFGPGTRLTVL.

The V gene is TRBV5-5, the J gene TRBJ1-5, with a tentative D call TRBD1 (5 bases). Germline loops: CDR1 SGHKS, CDR2 YYEKEE (reference sequence). V gave up 4 bases and J gave up 7 bases, with 18 bases separating them. The CDR3 consists of 15 residues. The CDR3 DNA is TGTGCCAGCAGCCCGGGGCTTACCGGAGGACAGCCCCAGCATTTT. It translates to CASSPGLTGGQPQHF.

The V gene is TRBV5-1, the J gene TRBJ2-7; the match to TRBD2 covers 13 bases. V trimming: 4 bases; J trimming: 5 bases; junction bases outside the gene matches: 6. Germline loops: CDR1 SGHRS, CDR2 YFSETQ. This CDR3 spans 15 amino acids. CDR3 DNA: TGCGCCAGCAGCCCACTAGCGGGAGGGATTAACGAGCAGTACTTC. Translated: CASSPLAGGINEQYF.

V is TRBV27 and J is TRBJ2-7; tentatively, D is TRBD1 (6 bases). Trimming took 6 bases from V and 3 from J, leaving 12 bases between them. Germline CDR1 is MNHEY and CDR2 is SMNVEV (reference sequence). CDR3 length equals 13 residues. The CDR3 protein is CASSPRQVYEQYV. CDR3 coding DNA: TGTGCCAGCAGCCCCCGACAGGTCTACGAGCAGTACGTC.

The V call is TRBV4-1, the J call TRBJ2-7, with 8 bases matching TRBD1. Germline V gene sequence: CDR1 MGHRA, CDR2 YSYEKL. The CDR3 runs 15 residues. V lost 1 base and J lost 3; bases outside the gene matches: 5. The chain's CDR3 is CASSQGTGWDYEQYF. CDR3 in DNA: TGCGCCAGCAGCCAAGGGACAGGGTGGGACTACGAGCAGTACTTC.

The chain joins TRBV15 to TRBJ2-3; TRBD2 matches at 9 bases. Germline loops: CDR1 LNHNV, CDR2 YYDKDF (reference sequence). This CDR3 has 18 residues. V shed 0 bases, J shed 5 bases, and the junction held 12 bases outside the gene matches. The CDR3 sequence is CATSRDRGGGADLDTQYF. The CDR3 DNA follows: TGTGCCACCAGCAGAGATCGGGGCGGGGGGGCCGATCTAGATACGCAGTATTTT. The complete variable domain, with remaining parts taken from reference TRBV15 and TRBJ2-3, reads DAMVIQNPRYQVTQFGKPVTLSCSQTLNHNVMYWYQQKSSQAPKLLFHYYDKDFNNEADTPDNFQSRRPNTSFCFLDIRSPGLGDTAMYLCATSRDRGGGADLDTQYFGPGTRLTVL.

This clone came up once. The chain combines TRBV2 with TRBJ2-7, with D uncertain. Trimming shortened V by 8 bases and J by 2 bases, and 16 bases separated the two germline ends. CDR1 is SNHLY, CDR2 FYNNEI, per germline. The CDR3 is 14 residues long. DNA of the CDR3: TGTGCCAGCTTGACAATTACGGAGACCTACGAGCAGTACGTC. This sequence encodes CASLTITETYEQYV.

This rearrangement joins TRBV7-9 to TRBJ1-1, with 8 bases aligning to TRBD1. Unmatched junction bases numbered 3, after V lost 2 bases and J lost 1 base. The CDR3 spans 15 residues. CDR1 and CDR2 from the germline V gene are SEHNR and FQNEAQ (reference sequence). The CDR3 protein is CASSLSGTGNTEAFF. The CDR3 coding sequence is TGTGCCAGCAGCTTATCCGGGACAGGGAACACTGAAGCTTTCTTT. Supplemented by reference TRBV7-9 and TRBJ1-1, the full variable domain reads DTGVSQNPRHKITKRGQNVTFRCDPISEHNRLYWYRQTLGQGPEFLTYFQNEAQLEKSRLLSDRFSAERPKGSFSTLEIQRTEQGDSAMYLCASSLSGTGNTEAFFGQGTRLTVV.

The rearrangement uses TRBV4-1 and TRBJ1-1; D unresolved. The CDR3 sequence is 11 residues long. V dropped 1 base and J dropped 10 bases, with 7 bases sitting between them. Germline CDR1 and CDR2: MGHRA and YSYEKL. This CDR3 is CASSQGTGAFF. DNA of the CDR3: TGCGCCAGCAGCCAAGGCACGGGAGCTTTCTTT.

Turning to this clone: This specimen includes other DNA sequences encoding the same CDR3. The V and J genes are TRBV4-1 and TRBJ1-1, with D unclear. Germline V gene sequence: CDR1 MGHRA, CDR2 YSYEKL. The CDR3 has 15 residues. V lost 0 bases, J lost 0 bases, and 8 bases lay in between. CDR3 amino acids: CASSQEGWLNTEAFF. The CDR3 DNA reads TGCGCCAGCAGCCAAGAGGGATGGTTGAACACTGAAGCTTTCTTT.